The 13 T cell receptor beta chains below were found in one sample sequenced in a study of identical twins. TCRdb fed the 5' RACE reads into MiXCR, producing one record per CDR3 protein. The table has approximately 670,000 distinct CDR3 sequences, roughly 6% seen once. Input material: naive T cells sorted from blood. All receptors derive from a man between 18 and 29 years old in good health.

The table lists this clonotype with a few counts. The chain links TRBV7-3 to TRBJ2-1; D might be TRBD2 (5 bases). Trimming cost V 1 base and J 1 base, with 11 bases left between them. Germline loops: CDR1 SGHTA, CDR2 FQGTGA. The CDR3 runs to 16 residues. CDR3 loop: CASSLRSGLSYNEQFF. DNA for the CDR3: TGTGCCAGCAGCTTAAGGAGCGGATTATCCTACAATGAGCAGTTCTTC.

In this sample, this clonotype turned up a few times. This chain links TRBV5-6 with TRBJ2-1, with D possibly being TRBD1 (6 bases). Trimming took 2 bases from V and 2 from J, leaving 11 bases between them. This CDR3 comprises 15 residues. Germline V gives CDR1 SGHDT, CDR2 YYEEEE. CDR3 amino acids: CASSFLTGPYNEQFF. In DNA form, the CDR3 reads TGTGCCAGCAGCTTTCTGACAGGACCCTACAATGAGCAGTTCTTC.

This clonotype came up many times. This chain links TRBV24-1 with TRBJ2-3, with 7 nucleotides matching TRBD1. Losses at the gene ends were 4 bases for V and 0 bases for J; bases not matched to a gene: 3. CDR3 size: 15 residues. Germline-derived CDR1 and CDR2 are KGHDR and SFDVKD. The CDR3 is CATSDPGQSTDTQYF. CDR3 nucleotide sequence: TGTGCCACCAGTGACCCGGGACAGAGCACAGATACGCAGTATTTT.

This clonotype appeared a few times. V usage is TRBV12-3 or TRBV12-4 and J usage is TRBJ2-1, with D perhaps matching TRBD1 (5 bases). The CDR3 sequence is 14 residues long. Deletions cut 3 bases from V and 5 bases from J, with 11 bases between. CDR3 coding DNA: TGTGCCAGCAGTTTGTTAAGGACAAACAATGAGCAGTTCTTC. This gives the protein CASSLLRTNNEQFF.

This clonotype turned up a few times. V and J are TRBV5-6 and TRBJ2-1; tentatively, D is TRBD1 or TRBD2 (5 bases each). The germline V gene encodes CDR1 SGHDT and CDR2 YYEEEE. Trimming shortened V by 3 bases and J by 3 bases, and 13 bases separated the two germline ends. CDR3 length equals 15 residues. CDR3 DNA sequence: TGTGCCAGCAGCTCCCACGGGACGTACTACAATGAGCAGTTCTTC. It codes for CASSSHGTYYNEQFF.

In this sample, this clonotype turned up a few times. The rearrangement joins TRBV5-5 to TRBJ2-7; D unresolved. Germline-derived CDR1 and CDR2 are SGHKS and YYEKEE (reference sequence). This CDR3 comprises 15 residues. V was trimmed by 4 bases and J by 3 bases, leaving 17 bases between them. CDR3 coding DNA: TGTGCCAGCAGCGCCGGATCGGAGACTTTCTACGAGCAGTACGTC. As protein: CASSAGSETFYEQYV.

The rearrangement uses TRBV6-1 and TRBJ2-3, with TRBD1 identical over 8 bases. J was trimmed by 5 bases and V by 6 bases; bases with no gene match: 7. Germline V lookup: CDR1 MNHNS, CDR2 SASEGT. The CDR3 loop spans 14 amino acids. Here the CDR3 reads CASSDRGVGDTQYF. DNA for the CDR3: TGTGCCAGCAGCGACAGGGGAGTAGGAGATACGCAGTATTTT.

V is TRBV9 and J is TRBJ1-1; 9 nucleotides align to TRBD1. Trimming at V came to 5 bases and at J to 3 bases, leaving 8 bases not matched to a gene. This CDR3 has 15 residues. Looked up from germline, CDR1 is SGDLS and CDR2 is YYNGEE. In DNA form, the CDR3 reads TGTGCCAGCAGACCAAATGACAGGGGGGACACTGAAGCTTTCTTT. Translation: CASRPNDRGDTEAFF. The full variable domain, rest sourced from reference TRBV9 and TRBJ1-1, is DSGVTQTPKHLITATGQRVTLRCSPRSGDLSVYWYQQSLDQGLQFLIQYYNGEERAKGNILERFSAQQFPDLHSELNLSSLELGDSALYFCASRPNDRGDTEAFFGQGTRLTVV.

This clonotype was found a few times. V and J are TRBV9 and TRBJ2-6; D uncertain. V was shortened by 3 bases and J by 3 bases, with 4 bases between the two germline ends. The CDR3 length is 13 residues. CDR1 and CDR2 (germline): SGDLS, YYNGEE. As DNA, the CDR3 is TGTGCCAGCAGCGGTGTTGGGGCCAACGTCCTGACTTTC. Amino acids: CASSGVGANVLTF.

This clonotype showed up many times. CDR3 residues: CASSSYPEGYNEQFF. The DNA of the CDR3 is TGCGCCAGCAGCTCGTACCCAGAAGGCTACAATGAGCAGTTCTTC. The chain recombines TRBV5-1 with TRBJ2-1; D ambiguous. With 3 bases removed from V and 3 bases from J, the gap between germline ends came to 13 bases. Germline assignment: CDR1 SGHRS and CDR2 YFSETQ. This CDR3 contains 15 residues.

This clonotype was counted a few times. The chain couples TRBV2 to TRBJ2-1; TRBD2 matches 8 bases. The CDR3 spans 15 residues. Trimming removed 7 bases from V and 3 bases from J; junction bases left unmatched: 8. Germline assignment: CDR1 SNHLY and CDR2 FYNNEI. The CDR3 DNA follows: TGTGCCAGCACCCCTGGCGGGGGGAGCTACAATGAGCAGTTCTTC. This codes for CASTPGGGSYNEQFF. The entire variable domain, with the rest obtained from reference TRBV2 and TRBJ2-1, is as follows: EPEVTQTPSHQVTQMGQEVILRCVPISNHLYFYWYRQILGQKVEFLVSFYNNEISEKSEIFDDQFSVERPDGSNFTLKIRSTKLEDSAMYFCASTPGGGSYNEQFFGPGTRLTVL.

This clonotype was picked up many times. V and J are TRBV4-3 and TRBJ2-1; D gene unclear. Germline CDR1 and CDR2: LGHNA and YSLEER. V lost 1 base and J 6 bases, leaving 10 bases between the germline ends. The CDR3 has 14 amino acids. In DNA form, the CDR3 reads TGCGCCAGCAGCCAAGCTGCTAGTCGCAATGAGCAGTTCTTC. This encodes CASSQAASRNEQFF.

V and J are TRBV2 and TRBJ2-7; 8 bases fit TRBD1. Germline assignment: CDR1 SNHLY and CDR2 FYNNEI. The CDR3 runs to 14 residues. The ends lost 3 bases at V and 3 bases at J; junction bases unmatched: 4. DNA of the CDR3: TGTGCCAGCAGTGACCGGACAGGGCGCTACGAGCAGTACTTC. Encoded protein: CASSDRTGRYEQYF.